The 2 T cell receptor beta chains presented below share a single source sample, sequenced in a study of T cells in Graves' hyperthyroidism and ophthalmopathy. It was RNA transcripts that yielded the amplified TCR beta CDR3 regions. Primed by the HTBI set, a first-round RT-PCR was run on the TCR CDR3. TCRdb independently ran MiXCR on the multiplex PCR reads; one entry per CDR3 protein. This sample yields around 430,000 distinct CDR3 sequences, of which under 15% are seen a single time; approximately 29% belongs to the top ten. Sequencing was done on a sample of blood. Receptors originate from a woman between 25 and 40 years old with Graves' hyperthyroidism.

This chain uses TRBV24-1 with TRBJ1-2, with 9 bases aligning to TRBD1. The CDR3 length is 15 residues. V lost 3 bases to trimming and J lost 2 bases; unmatched junction nucleotides: 3. Germline V lookup: CDR1 KGHDR, CDR2 SFDVKD. CDR3 nucleotides: TGTGCCACCAGTGATACCGGGACAGGGAACTATGGCTACACCTTC. This translates into CATSDTGTGNYGYTF.

Many counts were recorded for this clonotype. V and J are TRBV30 and TRBJ2-7, with 9 bases matching TRBD1. Germline CDR1 is GTSNPN and CDR2 is SVGIG (reference sequence). Losses at the gene ends were 4 bases for V and 1 base for J; bases not matched to a gene: 5. CDR3 length: 14 amino acids. For the CDR3, the DNA is TGTGCCTGGAAAACCGGGACAGGGTCCTACGAGCAGTACTTC. Its protein is CAWKTGTGSYEQYF.